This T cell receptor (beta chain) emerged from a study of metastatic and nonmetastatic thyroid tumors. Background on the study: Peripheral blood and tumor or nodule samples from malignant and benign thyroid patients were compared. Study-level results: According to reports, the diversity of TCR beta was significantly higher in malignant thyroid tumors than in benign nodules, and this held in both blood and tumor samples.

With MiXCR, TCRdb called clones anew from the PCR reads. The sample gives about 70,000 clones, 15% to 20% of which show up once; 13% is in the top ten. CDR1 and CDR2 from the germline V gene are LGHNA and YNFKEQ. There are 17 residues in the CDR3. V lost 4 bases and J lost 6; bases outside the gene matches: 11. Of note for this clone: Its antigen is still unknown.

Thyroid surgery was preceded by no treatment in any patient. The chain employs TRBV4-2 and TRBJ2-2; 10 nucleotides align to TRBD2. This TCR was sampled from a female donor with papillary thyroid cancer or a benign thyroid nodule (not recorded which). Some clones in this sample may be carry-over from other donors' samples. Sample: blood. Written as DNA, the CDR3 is TGTGCCAGCAGCCTCTCAGAAGGGCTAGCGGGAGCCGGGGAGCTGTTTTTT. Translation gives CASSLSEGLAGAGELFF.